Below, one T cell receptor beta chain is given with its context. Sequencing used immunoSEQ multiplex PCR; TCRdb keeps in-frame clones, though not all of them. The sample consists of roughly 100,000 clones, less than 80% of them appearing once. Donors had no recently reported acute infections or vaccinations and were HIV-negative. The sample comes from a study of shared clonotypes between healthy human individuals. The overall study: Plates per donor: three CD4 naive, three CD4 memory, two CD8 naive, one CD8 memory.

CDR3 length: 17 residues. The germline gives CDR1 LNHDA, CDR2 SQIVND (reference sequence). Trimming removed 6 bases from V and 2 bases from J, with 20 bases in between. Sequences were obtained from memory CD8+ T cells sorted from blood. Sample subset: CD45RO+ cells pooled with CCR7-negative TemRA cells. The TCR sequence derives from a woman in her twenties or thirties in good health. The genes are TRBV19 and TRBJ2-1, with D uncertain. CDR3 residues: CASRPTELPHPYNEQFF. CDR3 coding DNA: TGTGCCAGTAGACCTACGGAGCTCCCACACCCCTACAATGAGCAGTTCTTC.